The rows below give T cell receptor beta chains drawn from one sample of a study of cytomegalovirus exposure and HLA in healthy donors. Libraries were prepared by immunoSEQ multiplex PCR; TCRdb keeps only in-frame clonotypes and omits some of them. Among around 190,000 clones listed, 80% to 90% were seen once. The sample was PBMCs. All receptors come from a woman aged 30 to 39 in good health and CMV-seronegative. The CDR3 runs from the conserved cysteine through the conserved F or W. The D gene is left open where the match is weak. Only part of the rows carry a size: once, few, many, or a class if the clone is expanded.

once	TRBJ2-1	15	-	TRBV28	CASSSTGLKADEQFF	TGTGCCAGCAGTTCGACGGGACTCAAAGCGGATGAGCAGTTCTTC
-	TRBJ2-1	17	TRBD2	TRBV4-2	CASSQEIAGGPSGEQFF	TGTGCCAGCAGCCAAGAAATTGCGGGAGGGCCGTCCGGTGAGCAGTTCTTC
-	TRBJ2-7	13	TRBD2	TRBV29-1	CSGRLAGGYEQYF	TGCAGCGGACGACTAGCGGGAGGGTACGAGCAGTACTTC
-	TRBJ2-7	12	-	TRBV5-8	CASSLAAYEQYF	TGTGCCAGCAGCTTGGCCGCCTACGAGCAGTACTTC
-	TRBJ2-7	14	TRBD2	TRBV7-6	CASSLVSGRGEQYF	TGTGCCAGCAGCTTAGTTAGCGGGAGAGGCGAGCAGTACTTC
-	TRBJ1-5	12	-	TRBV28	CAGTGGNQPQHF	TGTGCCGGAACAGGTGGCAATCAGCCCCAGCATTTT
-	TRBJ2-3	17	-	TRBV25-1	CASSTQWGRGGADTQYF	TGTGCCAGCAGTACTCAATGGGGCAGGGGCGGTGCAGATACGCAGTATTTT
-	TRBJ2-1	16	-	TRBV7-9	CASSTLGSVLINEQFF	TGTGCCAGCAGCACCCTCGGGAGCGTGTTGATTAATGAGCAGTTCTTC
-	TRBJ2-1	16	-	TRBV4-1	CASSRTSRPSYNEQFF	TGCGCCAGCAGCCGGACAAGTAGACCCTCCTACAATGAGCAGTTCTTC
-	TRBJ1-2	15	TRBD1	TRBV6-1	CASSARDRPNYGYTF	TGTGCCAGCAGTGCCCGGGACAGGCCTAACTATGGCTACACCTTC
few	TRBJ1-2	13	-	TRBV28	CASSSLQGYGYTF	TGTGCCAGCAGCTCACTACAGGGTTACGGCTACACCTTC
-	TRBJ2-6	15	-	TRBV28	CASSSRGYGANVLTF	TGTGCCAGCAGTTCCCGAGGGTATGGGGCCAACGTCCTGACTTTC
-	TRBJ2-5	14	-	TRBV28	CASSRTGSVETQYF	TGTGCCAGCAGTCGGACGGGATCGGTGGAGACCCAGTACTTC
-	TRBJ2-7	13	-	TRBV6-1	CASGAGLNYEQYF	TGTGCCAGTGGGGCAGGATTGAACTACGAGCAGTACTTC
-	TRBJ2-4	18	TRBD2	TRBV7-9	CASSLVTSGTVGKNIQYF	TGTGCCAGCAGCTTGGTCACTAGCGGGACCGTAGGCAAAAACATTCAGTACTTC
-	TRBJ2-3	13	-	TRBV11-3	CASSFRGTDTQYF	TGTGCCAGCAGCTTCCGGGGCACAGATACGCAGTATTTT
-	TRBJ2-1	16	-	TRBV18	CASSLYNADRYNEQFF	TGTGCCAGCTCACTATACAACGCGGACAGATACAATGAGCAGTTCTTC
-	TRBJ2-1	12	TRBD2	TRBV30	CAWSGLAAEQFF	TGTGCCTGGAGTGGACTAGCGGCTGAGCAGTTCTTC
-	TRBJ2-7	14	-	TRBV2	CASSVEGDINEQYF	TGTGCCAGCAGTGTGGAAGGAGATATCAACGAGCAGTACTTC
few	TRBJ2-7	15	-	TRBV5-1	CASSSGVLGPYEQYF	TGCGCCAGCAGCTCAGGGGTCTTAGGACCTTACGAGCAGTACTTC
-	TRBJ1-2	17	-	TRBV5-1	CASSPGGAGLPNYGYTF	TGCGCCAGCAGCCCGGGGGGGGCGGGGCTACCTAACTATGGCTACACCTTC
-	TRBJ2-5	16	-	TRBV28	CASSFVGGRGIETQYF	TGTGCCAGCAGTTTTGTGGGGGGCAGGGGGATTGAGACCCAGTACTTC
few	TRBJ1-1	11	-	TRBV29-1	CSVARNTEAFF	TGCAGCGTTGCCAGGAACACTGAAGCTTTCTTT
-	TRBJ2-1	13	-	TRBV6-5	CASSWGESDEQFF	TGTGCCAGCAGTTGGGGCGAGAGCGATGAGCAGTTCTTC
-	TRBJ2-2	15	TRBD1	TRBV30	CAWSRGQGDTGELFF	TGTGCCTGGAGTAGGGGACAGGGGGACACCGGGGAGCTGTTTTTT
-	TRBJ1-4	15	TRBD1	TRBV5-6	CASSARDRDGEKLFF	TGTGCCAGCAGCGCGCGCGACAGGGATGGTGAAAAACTGTTTTTT
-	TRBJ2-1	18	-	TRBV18	CASSLRAGRAGEYNEQFF	TGTGCCAGCTCACTAAGAGCGGGACGGGCAGGGGAGTACAATGAGCAGTTCTTC
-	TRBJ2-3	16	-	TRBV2	CASSESITGHTDTQYF	TGTGCCAGCAGTGAATCCATAACGGGACACACAGATACGCAGTATTTT
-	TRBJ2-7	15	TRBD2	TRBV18	CASFPGLAGPNEQYF	TGTGCCAGCTTCCCGGGACTAGCGGGACCCAACGAGCAGTACTTC
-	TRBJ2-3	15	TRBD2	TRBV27	CASSYSSGRADTQYF	TGTGCCAGCAGCTATAGTAGCGGGAGGGCAGATACGCAGTATTTT
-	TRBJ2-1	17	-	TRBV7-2	CASSLAPLVRSYNEQFF	TGTGCCAGCAGCTTAGCCCCATTGGTCCGGTCCTACAATGAGCAGTTCTTC
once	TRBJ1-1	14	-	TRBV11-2	CASSPQPGNTEAFF	TGTGCCAGCAGCCCCCAACCCGGGAACACTGAAGCTTTCTTT
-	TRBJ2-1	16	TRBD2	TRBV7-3	CASSPSTTSGYNEQFF	TGTGCCAGCAGCCCCTCGACGACTAGCGGCTACAATGAGCAGTTCTTC
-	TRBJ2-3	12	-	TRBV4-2	CASSQGVYTQYF	TGTGCCAGCAGCCAAGGAGTCTATACGCAGTATTTT
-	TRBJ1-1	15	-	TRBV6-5	CASSYPKQGTTEAFF	TGTGCCAGCAGTTACCCCAAACAGGGTACCACTGAAGCTTTCTTT
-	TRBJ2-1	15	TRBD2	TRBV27	CASSVRLAGEGEQFF	TGTGCCAGCAGTGTGCGACTAGCGGGAGAGGGTGAGCAGTTCTTC
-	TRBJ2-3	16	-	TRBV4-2	CASSQDSSLPTDTQYF	TGTGCCAGCAGCCAAGATTCTAGCCTCCCCACAGATACGCAGTATTTT
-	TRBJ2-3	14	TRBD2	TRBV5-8	CASSFSGITDTQYF	TGTGCCAGCAGCTTTAGCGGGATCACAGATACGCAGTATTTT
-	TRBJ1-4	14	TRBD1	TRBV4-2	CASGQDGGQGKLFF	TGTGCCAGCGGCCAAGATGGAGGACAGGGAAAACTGTTTTTT
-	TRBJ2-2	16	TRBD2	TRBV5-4	CASSVLAGGNTGELFF	TGTGCCAGCAGCGTGCTAGCGGGAGGCAACACCGGGGAGCTGTTTTTT